The 12 T cell receptor beta chains in this list originate from one sample, sequenced in a study of control samples from healthy donors and cancer patients. TCRdb's copy holds only in-frame clones and misses some; the assay was immunoSEQ multiplex PCR. The sample lists about 250,000 clones, around 79% occurring once. The specimen sequenced was PBMCs. The receptor set was obtained from a woman aged 60-75 years with lung cancer.

This sequence joins TRBV5-4 and TRBJ2-3, with D unresolved. The CDR3 is 16 amino acids. V was cut by 0 bases and J by 0 bases, with 11 bases left in between. Germline CDR1 reads SGHNT; CDR2 reads YYREEE (reference sequence). CDR3 sequence reads: CASSLAGGLSTDTQYF. The CDR3 DNA sequence: TGTGCCAGCAGCTTGGCTGGTGGGTTAAGCACAGATACGCAGTATTTT.

V usage is TRBV5-4 and J usage is TRBJ1-2, with D unclear. Germline loops: CDR1 SGHNT, CDR2 YYREEE (reference sequence). The CDR3 spans 12 residues. V was clipped by 0 bases and J by 4 bases, with 4 bases between them. CDR3 sequence (DNA): TGTGCCAGCAGCTTGGACGGCTATGGCTACACCTTC. Translated, it gives CASSLDGYGYTF.

V is TRBV5-1 and J is TRBJ2-7, with TRBD2 matching 9 bases. Germline assignment: CDR1 SGHRS and CDR2 YFSETQ. The CDR3 extends over 14 amino acids. With V trimmed by 0 bases and J by 6 bases, 4 bases remained unmatched. The CDR3 spells CASSLAGGRGEQYF. CDR3 bases: TGCGCCAGCAGCTTGGCCGGCGGGAGGGGCGAGCAGTACTTC.

In its sample, this clone was seen once. The chain has TRBV27 and TRBJ1-6; tentatively, D is TRBD1 (6 bases). There are 14 residues in the CDR3. V was cut by 9 bases and J by 10 bases, with 19 bases left in between. The germline V gene has CDR1 MNHEY and CDR2 SMNVEV (reference sequence). This chain's CDR3 is CASSFRDKASPLHF. CDR3 nucleotide sequence: TGTGCCAGTTCGTTCCGGGACAAAGCCTCACCCCTCCACTTT.

The rearrangement uses TRBV6-5 and TRBJ2-7, with D possibly matching TRBD2 (5 bases). Trimming took off 6 bases at V and 2 bases at J, with 17 bases between the two ends. Germline assignment: CDR1 MNHEY and CDR2 SVGAGI. There are 15 residues in the CDR3. Written as DNA, the CDR3 is TGTGCCAGCAGAGCCCCGGGGTTGCTGACCTACGAGCAGTACTTC. Residues: CASRAPGLLTYEQYF.

The rearrangement joins TRBV14 to TRBJ2-7, with 11 positions matching TRBD2. The V gene end was trimmed by 6 bases and the J gene end by 2 bases; junction bases not matched to a gene: 6. The CDR3 runs to 15 residues. Germline assignment: CDR1 SGHDN and CDR2 FVKESK. This chain's CDR3 is CASSGSGLAAYEQYF. The DNA of the CDR3 is TGTGCCAGCAGTGGGTCGGGACTAGCGGCCTACGAGCAGTACTTC.

A remark on this clone: Mismatch with germline at one junction end may stem from a read error. This rearrangement joins TRBV7-9 to TRBJ1-4; D may be TRBD1 (6 bases). Germline CDR1 SEHNR, CDR2 FQNEAQ (reference sequence). The CDR3 has 15 amino acids. CDR3 loop: CASSLEGTTNEKLFF. The CDR3 region has the DNA TGTGCCAGCAGCTTAGAGGGGACAACGAATGAAAAACTGTTTTTT.

This clone was observed once. The rearrangement links TRBV24-1 to TRBJ1-1; 10 bases fit TRBD1. The CDR3 is made up of 16 amino acids. The junction had 17 bases not matched to a gene; V was cut back by 9 bases and J by 8 bases. Germline V gives CDR1 KGHDR, CDR2 SFDVKD. CDR3 amino acids: CATDELMTGGGSEAFF. As DNA, the CDR3 is TGTGCCACCGACGAACTGATGACAGGGGGCGGGTCAGAAGCTTTCTTT.

This clone was found once. The chain is built from TRBV9 and TRBJ2-2; maybe TRBD1 (5 bases). Looked up from germline, CDR1 is SGDLS and CDR2 is YYNGEE. V lost 4 bases and J 6 bases, leaving 10 bases between the germline ends. CDR3 length equals 13 residues. The CDR3 nucleotides read TGTGCCAGCAGCCTAGGGGCGTCCGGGGAGCTGTTTTTT. Amino acids: CASSLGASGELFF. The full variable domain, its missing parts supplied by reference TRBV9 and TRBJ2-2, is DSGVTQTPKHLITATGQRVTLRCSPRSGDLSVYWYQQSLDQGLQFLIQYYNGEERAKGNILERFSAQQFPDLHSELNLSSLELGDSALYFCASSLGASGELFFGEGSRLTVL.

The gene calls are TRBV28 and TRBJ1-1; no clear D gene. In germline, CDR1 is MDHEN, CDR2 SYDVKM. V shed 7 bases and J shed 7 bases, with 10 bases lying between them. This CDR3 is 11 amino acids long. CDR3 sequence: CASTPGNEAFF. The CDR3 nucleotides read TGTGCCAGCACTCCGGGGAATGAAGCTTTCTTT.

The chain employs TRBV6-6 and TRBJ1-1; 8 bases map to TRBD1. With V trimmed by 7 bases and J by 8 bases, 12 bases remained unmatched. Germline values: CDR1 MNHNY, CDR2 SVGAGI (reference sequence). This CDR3 has 14 residues. CDR3 coding DNA: TGTGCCAGCACCCCCGGGACAGGAAACAAGGAAGCTTTCTTT. Translated, it gives CASTPGTGNKEAFF.

J is TRBJ1-6 and V is TRBV27, with D unclear. CDR3 length equals 13 residues. V dropped 3 bases and J dropped 9 bases, with 9 bases sitting between them. Germline CDR1 MNHEY, CDR2 SMNVEV (reference sequence). The CDR3 DNA sequence: TGTGCCAGCAGTTTGGGGTTAGGTTCACCCCTCCACTTT. Protein product: CASSLGLGSPLHF.